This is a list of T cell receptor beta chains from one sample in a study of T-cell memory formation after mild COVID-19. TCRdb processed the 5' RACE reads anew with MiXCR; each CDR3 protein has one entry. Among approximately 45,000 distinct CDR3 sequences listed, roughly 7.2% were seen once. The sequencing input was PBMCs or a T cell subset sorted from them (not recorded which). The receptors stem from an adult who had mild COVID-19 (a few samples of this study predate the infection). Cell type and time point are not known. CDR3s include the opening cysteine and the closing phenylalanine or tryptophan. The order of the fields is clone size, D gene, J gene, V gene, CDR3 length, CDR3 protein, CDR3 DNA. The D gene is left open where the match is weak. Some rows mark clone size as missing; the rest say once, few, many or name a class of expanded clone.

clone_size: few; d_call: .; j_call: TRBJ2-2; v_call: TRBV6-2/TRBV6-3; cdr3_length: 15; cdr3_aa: CASSLGQLITGELFF; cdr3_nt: TGTGCCAGCAGCCTAGGACAGCTTATCACCGGGGAGCTGTTTTTT
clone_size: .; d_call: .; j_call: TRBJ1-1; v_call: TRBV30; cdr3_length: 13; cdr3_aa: CAWSALANTEAFF; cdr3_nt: TGTGCCTGGAGTGCCTTGGCGAACACTGAAGCTTTCTTT
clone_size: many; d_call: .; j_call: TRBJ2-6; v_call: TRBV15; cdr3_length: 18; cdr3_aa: CATSRESPRLSGANVLTF; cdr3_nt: TGTGCCACCAGCAGAGAAAGTCCCCGTTTATCTGGGGCCAACGTCCTGACTTTC
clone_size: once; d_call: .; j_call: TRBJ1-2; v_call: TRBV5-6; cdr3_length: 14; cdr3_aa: CASRLVGESYGYTF; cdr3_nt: TGTGCCAGCAGATTGGTTGGGGAATCCTATGGCTACACCTTC
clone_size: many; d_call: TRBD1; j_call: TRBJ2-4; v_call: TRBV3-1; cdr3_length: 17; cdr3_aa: CASSQGGQGRAKNIQYF; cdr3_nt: TGTGCCAGCAGCCAAGGAGGACAGGGAAGAGCCAAAAACATTCAGTACTTC
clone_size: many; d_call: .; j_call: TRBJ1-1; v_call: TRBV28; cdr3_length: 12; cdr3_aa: CASSFQNTEAFF; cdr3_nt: TGTGCCAGCAGTTTCCAGAACACTGAAGCTTTCTTT
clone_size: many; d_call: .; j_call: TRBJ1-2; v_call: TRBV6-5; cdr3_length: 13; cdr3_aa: CASSRQANYGYTF; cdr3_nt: TGTGCCAGCAGTCGACAGGCTAACTATGGCTACACCTTC
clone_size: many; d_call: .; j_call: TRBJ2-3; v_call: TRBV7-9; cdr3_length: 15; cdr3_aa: CASSPYTGVTDTQYF; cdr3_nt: TGTGCCAGCAGCCCATATACGGGGGTCACAGATACGCAGTATTTT
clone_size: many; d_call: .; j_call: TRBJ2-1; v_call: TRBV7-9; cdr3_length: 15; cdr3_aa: CASSLAGRTAGEQFF; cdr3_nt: TGTGCCAGCAGCTTAGCAGGCAGGACAGCTGGTGAGCAGTTCTTC
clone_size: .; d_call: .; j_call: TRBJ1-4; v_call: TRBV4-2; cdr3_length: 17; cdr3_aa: CASSQGVGRQDIEKLFF; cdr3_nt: TGTGCCAGCAGCCAAGGGGTAGGCCGACAGGACATTGAAAAACTGTTTTTT
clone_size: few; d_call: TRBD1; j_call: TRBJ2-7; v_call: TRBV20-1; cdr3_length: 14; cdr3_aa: CSAHRGRKPYEQYF; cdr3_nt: TGCAGTGCCCACAGGGGGCGAAAACCCTACGAGCAGTACTTC
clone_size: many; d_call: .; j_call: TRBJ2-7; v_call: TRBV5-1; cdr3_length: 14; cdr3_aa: CASSLAQGRNEQYF; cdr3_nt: TGCGCCAGCAGCTTGGCGCAGGGAAGGAACGAGCAGTACTTC
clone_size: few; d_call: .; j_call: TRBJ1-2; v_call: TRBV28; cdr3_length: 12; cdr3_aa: CASRIQGYGYTF; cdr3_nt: TGTGCCAGCCGGATACAGGGTTATGGCTACACCTTC
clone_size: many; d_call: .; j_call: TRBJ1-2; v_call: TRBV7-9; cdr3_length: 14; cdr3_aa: CASSLVAANYGYTF; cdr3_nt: TGTGCCAGCAGCTTAGTGGCGGCTAACTATGGCTACACCTTC
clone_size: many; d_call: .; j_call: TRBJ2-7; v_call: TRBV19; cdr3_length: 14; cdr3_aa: CASSNRAGDYEQYF; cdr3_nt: TGTGCCAGTAGTAACCGGGCGGGCGACTACGAGCAGTACTTC
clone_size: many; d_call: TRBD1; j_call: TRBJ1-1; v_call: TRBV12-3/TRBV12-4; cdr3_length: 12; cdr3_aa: CASSLSDRGEYF; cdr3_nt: TGTGCCAGCAGTTTATCGGACAGGGGTGAATACTTT
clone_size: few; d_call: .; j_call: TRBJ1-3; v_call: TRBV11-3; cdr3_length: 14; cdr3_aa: CASSLGLSGNTIYF; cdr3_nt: TGTGCCAGCAGCTTAGGGCTCTCTGGAAACACCATATATTTT
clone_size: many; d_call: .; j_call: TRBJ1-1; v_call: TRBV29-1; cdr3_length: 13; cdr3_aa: CSVKRGRLPEAFF; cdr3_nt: TGCAGCGTGAAACGGGGTCGTTTACCTGAAGCTTTCTTT
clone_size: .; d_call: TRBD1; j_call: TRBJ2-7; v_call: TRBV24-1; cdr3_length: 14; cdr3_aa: CATSDPGTGNEQYF; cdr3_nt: TGTGCCACCAGTGACCCCGGGACAGGGAACGAGCAGTACTTC
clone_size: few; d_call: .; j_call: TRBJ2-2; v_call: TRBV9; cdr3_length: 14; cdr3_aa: CASSGSSAVGELFF; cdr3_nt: TGTGCCAGCAGCGGGAGCAGTGCGGTCGGGGAGCTGTTTTTT
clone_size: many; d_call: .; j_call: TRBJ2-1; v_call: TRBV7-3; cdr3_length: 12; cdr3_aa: CASSPSGDEQFF; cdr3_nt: TGTGCCAGCAGCCCCTCTGGCGATGAGCAGTTCTTC
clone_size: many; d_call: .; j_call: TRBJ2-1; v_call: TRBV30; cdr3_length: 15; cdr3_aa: CAWNSDPRPYNEQFF; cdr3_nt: TGTGCCTGGAATTCCGACCCTAGACCCTACAATGAGCAGTTCTTC
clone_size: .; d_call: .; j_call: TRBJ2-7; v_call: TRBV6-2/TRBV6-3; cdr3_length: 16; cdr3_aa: CASSYRGGAVSYEQYF; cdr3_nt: TGTGCCAGCAGTTACCGCGGCGGGGCGGTATCCTACGAGCAGTACTTC
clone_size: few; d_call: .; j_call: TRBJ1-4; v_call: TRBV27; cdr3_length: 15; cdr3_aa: CASSLSGHLGEKLFF; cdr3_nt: TGTGCCAGCAGTTTATCGGGACACCTCGGTGAAAAACTGTTTTTT
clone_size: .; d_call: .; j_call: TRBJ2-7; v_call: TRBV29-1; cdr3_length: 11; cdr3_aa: CSVVGKYEQYF; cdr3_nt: TGCAGCGTTGTAGGGAAATACGAGCAGTACTTC
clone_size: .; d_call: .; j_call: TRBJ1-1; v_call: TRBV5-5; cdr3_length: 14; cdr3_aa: CASSPTRTALGAFF; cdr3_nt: TGTGCCAGCAGCCCTACCCGGACGGCCCTGGGGGCTTTCTTT
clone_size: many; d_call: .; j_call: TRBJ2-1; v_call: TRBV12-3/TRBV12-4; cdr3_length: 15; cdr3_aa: CASSFSGLSYNEQFF; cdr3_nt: TGTGCCAGCAGTTTTTCCGGCCTCTCCTACAATGAGCAGTTCTTC
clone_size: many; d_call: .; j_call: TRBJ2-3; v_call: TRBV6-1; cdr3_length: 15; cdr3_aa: CASSGGGKGTDTQYF; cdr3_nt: TGTGCCAGCAGTGGAGGGGGAAAGGGCACAGATACGCAGTATTTT
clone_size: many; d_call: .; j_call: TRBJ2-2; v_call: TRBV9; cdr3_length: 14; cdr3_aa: CASSKRDGAGELFF; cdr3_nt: TGTGCCAGCAGCAAACGGGACGGCGCAGGGGAGCTGTTTTTT
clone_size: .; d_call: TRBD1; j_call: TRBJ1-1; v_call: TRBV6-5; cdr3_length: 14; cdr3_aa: CASRETGGFTEAFF; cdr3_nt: TGTGCCAGCAGAGAAACAGGGGGCTTCACTGAAGCTTTCTTT
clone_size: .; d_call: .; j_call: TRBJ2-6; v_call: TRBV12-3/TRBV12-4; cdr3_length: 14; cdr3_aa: CASSYSSGANVLTF; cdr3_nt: TGTGCCAGCAGTTACAGCTCTGGGGCCAACGTCCTGACTTTC
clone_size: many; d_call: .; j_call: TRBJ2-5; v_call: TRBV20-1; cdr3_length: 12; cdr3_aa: CSAITGDKTQYF; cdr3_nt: TGCAGTGCTATTACAGGCGACAAGACCCAGTACTTC
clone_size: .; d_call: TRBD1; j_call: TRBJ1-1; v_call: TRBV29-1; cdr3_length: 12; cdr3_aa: CSGGQQNTEAFF; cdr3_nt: TGCAGCGGGGGACAGCAGAACACTGAAGCTTTCTTT
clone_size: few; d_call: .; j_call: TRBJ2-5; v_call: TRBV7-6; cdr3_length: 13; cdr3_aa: CASSFGYQETQYF; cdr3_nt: TGTGCCAGCAGCTTCGGCTACCAAGAGACCCAGTACTTC
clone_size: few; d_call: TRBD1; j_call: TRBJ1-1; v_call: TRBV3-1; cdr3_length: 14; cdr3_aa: CASSQGQGNTEAFF; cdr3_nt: TGTGCCAGCAGCCAAGGACAGGGGAACACTGAAGCTTTCTTT
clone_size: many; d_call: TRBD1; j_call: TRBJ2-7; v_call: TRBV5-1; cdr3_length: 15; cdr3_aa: CASSRARDRAYEQYF; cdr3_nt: TGCGCCAGCAGCCGGGCCCGGGACAGGGCCTACGAGCAGTACTTC
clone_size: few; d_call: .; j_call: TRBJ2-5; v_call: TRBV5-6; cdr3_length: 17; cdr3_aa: CASSLSTSTDQGDTQYF; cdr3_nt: TGTGCCAGCAGCTTGTCGACTAGTACCGACCAGGGGGATACCCAGTACTTC
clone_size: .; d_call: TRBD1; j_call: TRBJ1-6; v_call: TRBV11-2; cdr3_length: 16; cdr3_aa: CASSLEQGAGNSPLHF; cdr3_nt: TGTGCCAGCAGCTTAGAACAGGGGGCCGGTAATTCACCCCTCCACTTT
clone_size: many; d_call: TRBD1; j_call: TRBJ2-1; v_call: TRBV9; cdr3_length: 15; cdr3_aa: CASSVAGTEYNEQFF; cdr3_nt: TGTGCCAGCAGCGTAGCGGGGACAGAATACAATGAGCAGTTCTTC
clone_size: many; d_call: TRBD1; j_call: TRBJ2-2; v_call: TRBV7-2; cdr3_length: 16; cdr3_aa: CATYNTGGPRTGELFF; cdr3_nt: TGTGCCACCTATAATACAGGGGGCCCGCGGACCGGGGAGCTGTTTTTT
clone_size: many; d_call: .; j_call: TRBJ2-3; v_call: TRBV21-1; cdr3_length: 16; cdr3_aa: CASSKVKGQGTDTQYF; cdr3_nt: TGTGCCAGCAGCAAAGTTAAAGGACAGGGGACAGATACGCAGTATTTT
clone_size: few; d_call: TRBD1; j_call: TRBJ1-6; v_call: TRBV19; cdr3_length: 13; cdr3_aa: CASSTNDRASLHF; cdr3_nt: TGTGCCAGTAGTACTAACGACAGGGCGAGCCTCCACTTT
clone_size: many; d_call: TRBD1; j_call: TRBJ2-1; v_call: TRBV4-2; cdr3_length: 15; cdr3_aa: CASSQDYRGHNEQFF; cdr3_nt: TGTGCCAGCAGCCAAGATTACAGGGGCCACAATGAGCAGTTCTTC
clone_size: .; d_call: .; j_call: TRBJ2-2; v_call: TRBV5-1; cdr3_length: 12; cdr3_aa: CASSAGRGELFF; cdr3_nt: TGCGCCAGCAGCGCGGGTCGCGGGGAGCTGTTTTTT
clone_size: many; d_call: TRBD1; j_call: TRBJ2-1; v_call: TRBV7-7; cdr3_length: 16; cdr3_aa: CASSPLAGTGGVEQFF; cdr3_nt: TGTGCCAGCAGCCCCCTAGCCGGGACAGGGGGAGTTGAGCAGTTCTTC
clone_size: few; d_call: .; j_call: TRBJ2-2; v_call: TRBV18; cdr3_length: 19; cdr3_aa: CASSPWDFRDTGYTGELFF; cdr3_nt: TGTGCCAGCTCACCATGGGACTTTCGGGACACAGGATACACCGGGGAGCTGTTTTTT
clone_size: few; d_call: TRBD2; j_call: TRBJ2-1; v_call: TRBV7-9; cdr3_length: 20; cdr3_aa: CASSLSGLAGGLSSYNEQFF; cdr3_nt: TGTGCCAGCAGCTTATCGGGGCTAGCGGGGGGCCTCAGCTCCTACAATGAGCAGTTCTTC
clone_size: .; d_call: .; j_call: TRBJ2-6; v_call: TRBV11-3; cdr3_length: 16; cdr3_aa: CASSLGDWSGANVLTF; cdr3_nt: TGTGCCAGCAGCTTAGGGGACTGGTCTGGGGCCAACGTCCTGACTTTC
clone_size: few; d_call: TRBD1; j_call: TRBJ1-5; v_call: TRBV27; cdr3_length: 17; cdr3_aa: CASSALGFDRGNQPQQF; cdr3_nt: TGTGCCAGCAGTGCCCTAGGGTTTGACAGGGGCAATCAGCCCCAGCAATTT
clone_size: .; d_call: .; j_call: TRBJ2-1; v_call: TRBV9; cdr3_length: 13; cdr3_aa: CASSPGTDNEQFF; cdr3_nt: TGTGCCAGCAGCCCAGGCACTGACAATGAGCAGTTCTTC
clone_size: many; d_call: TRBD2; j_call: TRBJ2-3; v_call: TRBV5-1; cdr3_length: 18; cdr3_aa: CASVLGTSGVPSTDTQYF; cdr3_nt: TGCGCCAGCGTACTCGGGACTAGCGGGGTACCTAGCACAGATACGCAGTATTTT
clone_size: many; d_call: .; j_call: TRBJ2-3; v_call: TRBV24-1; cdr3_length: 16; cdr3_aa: CATSDRVGQSTDTQYF; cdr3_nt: TGTGCCACCAGTGATCGGGTGGGACAAAGCACAGATACGCAGTATTTT